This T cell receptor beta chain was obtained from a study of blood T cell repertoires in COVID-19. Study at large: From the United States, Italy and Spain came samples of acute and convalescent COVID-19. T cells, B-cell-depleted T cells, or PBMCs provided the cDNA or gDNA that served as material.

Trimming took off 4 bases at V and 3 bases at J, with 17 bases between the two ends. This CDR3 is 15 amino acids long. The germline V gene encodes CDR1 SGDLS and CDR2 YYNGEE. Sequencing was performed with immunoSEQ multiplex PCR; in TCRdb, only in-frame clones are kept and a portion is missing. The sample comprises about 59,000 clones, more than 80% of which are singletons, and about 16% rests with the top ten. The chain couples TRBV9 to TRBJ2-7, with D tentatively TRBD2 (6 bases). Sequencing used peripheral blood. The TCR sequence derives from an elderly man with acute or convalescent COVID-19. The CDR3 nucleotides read TGTGCCAGCAGCCCCAGGGATTCCGGGAGCTACGAGCAGTACTTC. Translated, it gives CASSPRDSGSYEQYF.